The 12 T cell receptor beta chains below come from one sample, sequenced in a study of blood T cell repertoires in COVID-19. TCRdb's table, derived via immunoSEQ multiplex PCR, lists solely in-frame clones and lacks some. The sample gives fewer than 350,000 clones, 88% of which show up once; just over 1% is in the top ten. What was sequenced was PBMCs or T cells enriched from blood (not recorded which). The receptors derive from a woman in her twenties or thirties who had been exposed to COVID-19.

The gene calls are TRBV27 and TRBJ1-1; D gene unclear. The V end lost 8 bases, the J end lost 0 bases, and 10 bases lay between the germline ends. Germline V gives CDR1 MNHEY, CDR2 SMNVEV (reference sequence). CDR3 size: 13 residues. CDR3 region: CASAWRMNTEAFF. The CDR3 DNA is TGTGCCAGCGCTTGGAGGATGAACACTGAAGCTTTCTTT.

The V gene is TRBV7-3, the J gene TRBJ1-5; 7 nucleotides agree with TRBD1. There are 13 residues in the CDR3. Germline-derived CDR1 and CDR2 are SGHTA and FQGTGA. V shed 5 bases, J shed 7 bases, and the junction held 5 bases outside the gene matches. This CDR3 reads CASSQGVGQPQHF. The CDR3 DNA sequence: TGTGCCAGCAGCCAGGGGGTAGGGCAGCCCCAGCATTTT.

CDR3 region: CASSQGLDRIDEQFF. CDR3 sequence (DNA): TGTGCCAGCAGCCAAGGGCTAGACAGGATCGATGAGCAGTTCTTC. The chain carries TRBV3-1 (or the pseudogene TRBV3-2) and TRBJ2-1; D might be TRBD1 (6 bases). Between the trimmed V and J ends, which lost 1 base and 8 bases, there was a span of 15 bases. Germline CDR1 reads LGHDT; CDR2 reads YNNKEL (reference sequence). The CDR3 has 15 residues.

The chain combines TRBV24-1 with TRBJ1-5; D is possibly TRBD1 (6 bases). CDR1 and CDR2 (germline): KGHDR, SFDVKD. The CDR3 has 16 residues. Trimming left V 6 bases short and J 3 bases short, with 17 bases between. CDR3 sequence (DNA): TGTGCCACCAGTAAAGGGTGGGGGCCTTCCAATCAGCCCCAGCATTTT. Translation gives CATSKGWGPSNQPQHF.

The chain has TRBV20-1 and TRBJ1-5; D is unresolved. V shed 3 bases and J shed 0 bases, with 9 bases lying between them. Germline V gene data show CDR1 as DFQATT and CDR2 as SNEGSKA (reference sequence). The CDR3 length is 14 residues. For the CDR3, the DNA is TGCAGTGCTAGTACAGCATATAGCAATCAGCCCCAGCATTTT. It specifies CSASTAYSNQPQHF.

This sequence joins TRBV5-5 and TRBJ1-5, with a tentative D call TRBD1 (6 bases). This CDR3 region has 15 residues. CDR1 and CDR2 from the germline V gene are SGHKS and YYEKEE (reference sequence). V lost 1 base and J lost 2, with 10 bases in between. The CDR3 sequence is CASSLNRDRNQPQHF. In DNA, the CDR3 is TGTGCCAGCAGCTTGAACAGGGACCGCAATCAGCCCCAGCATTTT.

The chain uses TRBV12-3 or TRBV12-4 and TRBJ1-2; possible D gene TRBD1, 6 bases. The CDR3 consists of 11 residues. Trimming cost V 11 bases and J 8 bases, with 15 bases left between them. DNA for the CDR3: TGTGCCGGAGGGGGGGCCGGGGGCTACACCTTC. It codes for CAGGGAGGYTF.

The V and J genes are TRBV5-1 and TRBJ2-1; 8 bases are a match to TRBD2. The germline V gene has CDR1 SGHRS and CDR2 YFSETQ. The CDR3 is 15 amino acids. J gave up 6 bases and V 0 bases, and 5 bases lay outside the gene matches. The CDR3 protein is CASSLERELRNEQFF. In nucleotides, the CDR3 is TGCGCCAGCAGCTTGGAGCGGGAGCTGCGCAATGAGCAGTTCTTC. The full variable domain, with the rest looked up from reference TRBV5-1 and TRBJ2-1, is KAGVTQTPRYLIKTRGQQVTLSCSPISGHRSVSWYQQTPGQGLQFLFEYFSETQRNKGNFPGRFSGRQFSNSRSEMNVSTLELGDSALYLCASSLERELRNEQFFGPGTRLTVL.

This clone was picked up one time. The chain uses TRBV19 and TRBJ2-5; 7 positions agree with TRBD2. The V gene end was trimmed by 3 bases and the J gene end by 2 bases; junction bases not matched to a gene: 6. CDR3 length: 15 residues. Germline values: CDR1 LNHDA, CDR2 SQIVND (reference sequence). The CDR3 DNA is TGTGCCAGTAGTATGGGGGGGGGACTGCAAGAGACCCAGTACTTC. Its translation is CASSMGGGLQETQYF.

This chain's CDR3 is CASTRGAGDAYEQYF. The CDR3 coding sequence is TGTGCCAGCACCCGGGGAGCGGGAGACGCCTACGAGCAGTACTTC. The genes are TRBV9 and TRBJ2-7; TRBD2 aligns across 8 bases. V shed 6 bases, J shed 2 bases, and the junction held 10 bases outside the gene matches. The length of the CDR3 is 15 residues. The germline V gene has CDR1 SGDLS and CDR2 YYNGEE.

V gene TRBV28 combines with J gene TRBJ1-1; D uncertain. The CDR3 has 14 residues. Germline V gene data show CDR1 as MDHEN and CDR2 as SYDVKM. V shed 3 bases and J shed 4 bases, with 12 bases lying between them. CDR3 nucleotides: TGTGCCAGCAGTTTGGAGGATTGGGGCACTGAAGCTTTCTTT. This encodes CASSLEDWGTEAFF.

The rearrangement uses TRBV24-1 and TRBJ2-5, with TRBD2 matching 11 bases. The CDR3 is made up of 15 amino acids. CDR1 and CDR2 (germline): KGHDR, SFDVKD. The ends lost 10 bases at V and 2 bases at J; junction bases unmatched: 8. CDR3 sequence reads: CATAGTSGTQETQYF. Here the CDR3 DNA reads TGTGCCACAGCCGGGACTAGCGGTACTCAAGAGACCCAGTACTTC.